This TCR beta chain was found in a study of blood T cell repertoires in COVID-19. From germline, CDR1 is SGHTA and CDR2 FQGNSA. Trimming took 4 bases from V and 6 from J; bases not matched to a gene: 12. The CDR3 covers 15 residues. Sequenced by immunoSEQ multiplex PCR; TCRdb stores in-frame clones only, minus some. The repertoire has around 450,000 clones, about nine tenths of them found once; the top ten carry under 0.85%. The genes are TRBV7-2 and TRBJ2-7, with 7 bases lining up with TRBD1. Sequencing used PBMCs or T cells enriched from blood (not recorded which). The receptor was derived from a young woman who had recovered from COVID-19. CDR3 sequence (DNA): TGTGCCAGCAGCTCCAGACAGGGCCCACATGGCGAGCAGTACTTC. Translation gives CASSSRQGPHGEQYF.